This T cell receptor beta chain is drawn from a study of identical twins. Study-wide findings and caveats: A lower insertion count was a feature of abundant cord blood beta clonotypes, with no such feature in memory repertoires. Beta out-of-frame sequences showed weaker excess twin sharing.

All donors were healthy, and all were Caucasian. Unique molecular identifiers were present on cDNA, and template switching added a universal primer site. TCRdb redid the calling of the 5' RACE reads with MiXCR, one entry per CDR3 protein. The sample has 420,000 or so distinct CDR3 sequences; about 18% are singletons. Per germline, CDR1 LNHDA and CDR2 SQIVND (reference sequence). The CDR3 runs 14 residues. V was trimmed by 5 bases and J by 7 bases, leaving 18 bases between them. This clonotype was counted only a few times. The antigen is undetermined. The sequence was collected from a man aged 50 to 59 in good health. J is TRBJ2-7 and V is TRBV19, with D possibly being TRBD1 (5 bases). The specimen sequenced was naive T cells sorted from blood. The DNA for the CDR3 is TGTGCCAGTAGTCTCCTAACAGGTCCTCGGGAGCAGTACTTC. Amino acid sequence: CASSLLTGPREQYF.